Sequencing of this T cell receptor beta chain was carried out in a study of T cells after yellow fever vaccination (dated by TCRdb to about 2019). Background on the whole study: Libraries from fractions with low cell numbers were prepared with the SMART-Seq v4 Ultra Low Input RNA kit. To follow T-cell clones before and after both primary and booster YFV17D yellow fever vaccination, bulk TCR alpha and beta repertoires underwent longitudinal sequencing. Two healthy male donors, one aged 18 to 29 and one aged 30 to 40 years, were included in the cohort. Blood was drawn at multiple timepoints before and after primary and secondary immunization, with bulk PBMC replicates and cell subsets isolated. Points the paper makes about the study in general: Only a couple of donors were included in the study, so the extent to which the findings can be generalized is limited. Most clones expanded after primary vaccination were re-detected after the booster (around 96% of CD4 and 88% of CD8), suggesting broad memory maintenance. The secondary T-cell response was weaker than the primary response but faster, peaking on day 5 instead of day 15. A small fraction of clonotypes showed up in both the CD4 and CD8 compartments, probably as a result of convergent recombination. Because abundant contaminating clonotypes from the bulk population could be contained in FACS-sorted repertoires, computational filtering was required.

Note on this clonotype: No antigen is known for it. Within one base of it there is no much larger clone, and no base qualities were kept.

TCR cDNA was synthesized by 5'RACE template switching, through which a universal primer site and unique molecular identifiers were introduced. cDNA synthesis was primed from both the TCR alpha and TCR beta constant segments. Library amplification involved two PCR steps, and the second step added sample barcodes and sequencing adapters. Sequencing of libraries was performed on Illumina HiSeq 2500 (2x100 bp) or NovaSeq (2x150 bp). On the authors' methods: MIGEC handled demultiplexing of reads and collapsing into UMI consensus sequences, while MiXCR performed V(D)J alignment. Vaccine-responding clonotypes were defined with edgeR using replicate PBMC samples, requiring FDR below 0.01 and a log2 fold change above 5 up to day 15. Bulk clonotypes were assigned CD4 or CD8 identity according to which sequenced CD4 or CD8 repertoire held them at higher abundance. TCRdb trimmed public reads at Q25 via fastp, called clones via MiXCR and kept in-frame beta chains. Merged by CDR3 protein, the rows form single entries marked with the most common genes and DNA. The V and J calls were not made by the authors but by TCRdb's processing. For this sample the table gives under 300,000 distinct CDR3 sequences, of which 6% to 8% were detected only once. The leading ten clones occupy 0.85% to 1.2% of the sample.

Looking up the germline V gene yields CDR1 SGHRS and CDR2 YFSETQ. The CDR3 measures 15 amino acids from cysteine to phenylalanine. The sequence is cut down to CDR3 DNA, 45 bases in frame from base 1. V gives up 2 bases and J gives up 0 bases, and the segment between their germline ends measures 9 bases. The treatment or condition label on this specimen signifies: live attenuated yellow fever vaccine strain. A standard Ficoll-Paque protocol was used to isolate PBMCs from peripheral blood. Dynabeads CD4 and CD8 positive selection kits were used to isolate the CD4 and CD8 T-cell fractions. RNA was extracted with TriZol from bulk PBMCs, CD4 and CD8 fractions, and dextramer-positive and dextramer-negative fractions.

The clonotype originates from a man aged 30 to 45 who received the YFV17D yellow fever vaccine. The sample here was CD4+ T cells sorted from PBMCs, taken on the day of the yellow fever booster vaccination. The chain joins TRBV5-1 to TRBJ2-1; no D gene is confidently identified. Read as DNA, the sequence is TGCGCCAGCAGCTTTACCGAGAGCTCCTACAATGAGCAGTTCTTC. Its protein product is CASSFTESSYNEQFF. Full variable domain (CDR3 extended with the reference TRBV5-1 and TRBJ2-1 proteins): KAGVTQTPRYLIKTRGQQVTLSCSPISGHRSVSWYQQTPGQGLQFLFEYFSETQRNKGNFPGRFSGRQFSNSRSEMNVSTLELGDSALYLCASSFTESSYNEQFFGPGTRLTVL.